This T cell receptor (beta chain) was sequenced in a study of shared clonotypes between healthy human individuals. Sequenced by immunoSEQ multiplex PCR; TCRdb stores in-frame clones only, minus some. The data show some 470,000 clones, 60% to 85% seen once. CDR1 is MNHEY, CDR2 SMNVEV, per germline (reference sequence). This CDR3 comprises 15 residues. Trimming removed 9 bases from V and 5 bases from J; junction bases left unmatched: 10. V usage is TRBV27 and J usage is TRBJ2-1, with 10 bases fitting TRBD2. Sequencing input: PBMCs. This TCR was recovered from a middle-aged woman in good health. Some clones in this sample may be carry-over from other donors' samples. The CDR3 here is CASDSGRKAHNEQFF. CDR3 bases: TGTGCCAGTGATAGCGGGAGGAAGGCCCACAATGAGCAGTTCTTC.